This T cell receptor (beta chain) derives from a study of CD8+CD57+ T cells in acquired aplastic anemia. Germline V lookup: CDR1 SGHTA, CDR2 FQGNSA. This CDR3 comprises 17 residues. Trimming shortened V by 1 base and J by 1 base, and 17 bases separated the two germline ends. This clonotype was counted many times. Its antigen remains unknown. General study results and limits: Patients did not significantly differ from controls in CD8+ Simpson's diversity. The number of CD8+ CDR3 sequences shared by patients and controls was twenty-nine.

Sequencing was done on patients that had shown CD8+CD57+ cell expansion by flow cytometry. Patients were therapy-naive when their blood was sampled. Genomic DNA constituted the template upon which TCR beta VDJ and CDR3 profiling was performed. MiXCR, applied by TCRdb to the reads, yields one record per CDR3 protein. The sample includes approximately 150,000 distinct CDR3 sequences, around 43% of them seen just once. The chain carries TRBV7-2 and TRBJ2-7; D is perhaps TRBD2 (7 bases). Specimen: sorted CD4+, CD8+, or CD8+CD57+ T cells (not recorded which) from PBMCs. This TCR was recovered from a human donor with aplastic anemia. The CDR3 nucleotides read TGTGCCAGCAGCTTAGGAGGGGGGGCGGGGACATCCTACGAGCAGTACTTC. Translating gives CASSLGGGAGTSYEQYF.